The source of this T cell receptor (beta chain) is a study of cytomegalovirus exposure and HLA in healthy donors. Study observations and caveats: Researchers catalogued approximately 170 TCR beta chains as cytomegalovirus-associated.

The CDR3 sequence is 19 residues long. Per the germline V gene, CDR1 is SGHRS and CDR2 is YFSETQ. V trimming: 1 base; J trimming: 1 base; junction bases outside the gene matches: 11. Remarks on this clone: As yet, its antigen is unknown.

The PCR used 60 Vbeta and 13 Jbeta primers. Generated by immunoSEQ multiplex PCR, the TCRdb table keeps only in-frame clones and is missing some. Of a few hundred thousand clones listed, about 86% are singletons. Specimen: PBMCs. This chain connects TRBV5-1 to TRBJ2-5; 12 positions agree with TRBD2. This TCR was recovered from a woman in her sixties or seventies in good health and CMV-seropositive. Here the CDR3 reads CASSLPRLAGAPSQETQYF. In DNA, the CDR3 is TGCGCCAGCAGCTTGCCAAGACTAGCGGGAGCTCCCTCCCAAGAGACCCAGTACTTC. The variable domain in full, with the rest retrieved from reference TRBV5-1 and TRBJ2-5, is KAGVTQTPRYLIKTRGQQVTLSCSPISGHRSVSWYQQTPGQGLQFLFEYFSETQRNKGNFPGRFSGRQFSNSRSEMNVSTLELGDSALYLCASSLPRLAGAPSQETQYFGPGTRLLVL.